The T cell receptor (beta chain) under discussion was sequenced for a study of low-dose radiotherapy and immunotherapy resistance in tumors. Overall study: Cohort 1 received 0.5 Gy per fraction every 2 weeks, totaling 6.5 Gy. With cycle 1 day 1 as the start, patients took oral aspirin 300 mg daily for four cycles.

As for time point: before trial treatment. The donors, trial participants, received nivolumab, ipilimumab, aspirin, low-dose cyclophosphamide and low-dose radiotherapy. Alpha- and beta-chain coverage of first-strand cDNA came from TRAV- and TRBV-specific primers. TCR amplification used about 20 PCR cycles, a constant-region primer and a V-primer adapter. By in vitro transcription, the isolated mRNA was amplified. TCRdb reprocessed the reads with MiXCR, giving one entry per CDR3 protein. Here the sample spans tens of thousands of distinct CDR3 sequences, more than 8% being singletons. This CDR3 has 16 residues. Germline values: CDR1 SGHRS, CDR2 YFSETQ. Ten or more counts support this clonotype. A read error may account for a junction end that differs from germline.

The source was PBMCs, collected before treatment. The TCR was taken from a male donor with prostate cancer. This chain uses TRBV5-1 with TRBJ2-2; possibly TRBD1 for D (6 bases). The CDR3 sequence: CASSHGGRGSPGELFF. CDR3 DNA: TGTGCCAGCAGCCATGGGGGCCGGGGATCACCCGGGGAGCTGTTTTTT.